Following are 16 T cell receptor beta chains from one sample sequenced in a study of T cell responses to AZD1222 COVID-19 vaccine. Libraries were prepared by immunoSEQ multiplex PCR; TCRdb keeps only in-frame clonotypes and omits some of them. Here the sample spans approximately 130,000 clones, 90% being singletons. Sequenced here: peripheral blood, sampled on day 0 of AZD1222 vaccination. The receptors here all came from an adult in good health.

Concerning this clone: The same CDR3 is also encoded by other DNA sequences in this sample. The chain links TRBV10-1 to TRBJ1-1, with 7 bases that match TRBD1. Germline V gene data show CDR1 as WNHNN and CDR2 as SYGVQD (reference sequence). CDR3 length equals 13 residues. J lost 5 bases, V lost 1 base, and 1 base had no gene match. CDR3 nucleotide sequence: TGCGCCAGCAGTGAGTACAGGGGTACTGAAGCTTTCTTT. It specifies CASSEYRGTEAFF.

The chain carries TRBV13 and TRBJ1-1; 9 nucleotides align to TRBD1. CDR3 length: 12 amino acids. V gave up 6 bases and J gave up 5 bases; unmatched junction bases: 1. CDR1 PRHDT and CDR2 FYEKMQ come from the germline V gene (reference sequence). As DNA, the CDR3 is TGTGCCAGCAGACAGGGGGCGACTGAAGCTTTCTTT. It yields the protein CASRQGATEAFF.

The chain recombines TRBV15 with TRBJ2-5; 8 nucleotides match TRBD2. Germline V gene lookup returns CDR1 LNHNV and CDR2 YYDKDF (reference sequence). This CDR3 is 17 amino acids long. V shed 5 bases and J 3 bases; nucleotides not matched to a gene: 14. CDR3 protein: CATSEGGAGALKETQYF. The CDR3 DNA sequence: TGTGCCACCAGCGAGGGAGGAGCGGGAGCCTTAAAAGAGACCCAGTACTTC. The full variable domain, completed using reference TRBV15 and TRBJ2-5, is DAMVIQNPRYQVTQFGKPVTLSCSQTLNHNVMYWYQQKSSQAPKLLFHYYDKDFNNEADTPDNFQSRRPNTSFCFLDIRSPGLGDTAMYLCATSEGGAGALKETQYFGPGTRLLVL.

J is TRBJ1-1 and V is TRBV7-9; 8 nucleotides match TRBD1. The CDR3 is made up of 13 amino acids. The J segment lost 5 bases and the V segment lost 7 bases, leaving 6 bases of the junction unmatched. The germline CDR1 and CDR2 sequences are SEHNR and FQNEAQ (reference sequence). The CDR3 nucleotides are TGTGCCAGCACCGGACAGGGTCGGACTGAAGCTTTCTTT. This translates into CASTGQGRTEAFF.

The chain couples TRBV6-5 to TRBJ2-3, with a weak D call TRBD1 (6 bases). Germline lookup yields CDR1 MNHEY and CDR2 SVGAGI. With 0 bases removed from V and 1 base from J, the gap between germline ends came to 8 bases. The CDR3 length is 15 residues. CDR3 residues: CASSYSPGGTDTQYF. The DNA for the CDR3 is TGTGCCAGCAGTTACTCGCCAGGGGGCACAGATACGCAGTATTTT.

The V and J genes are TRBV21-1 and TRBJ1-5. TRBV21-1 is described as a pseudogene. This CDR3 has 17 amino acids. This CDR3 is CASSKNGILHSNQPQHF. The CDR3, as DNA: TGTGCCAGCAGCAAAAATGGGATTCTACATAGCAATCAGCCCCAGCATTTT.

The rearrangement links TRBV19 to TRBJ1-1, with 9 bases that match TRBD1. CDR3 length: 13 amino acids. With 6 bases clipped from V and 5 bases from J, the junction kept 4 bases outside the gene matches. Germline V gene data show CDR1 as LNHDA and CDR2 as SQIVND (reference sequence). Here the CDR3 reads CASRLQGATEAFF. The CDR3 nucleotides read TGTGCCAGTAGACTACAGGGGGCGACTGAAGCTTTCTTT.

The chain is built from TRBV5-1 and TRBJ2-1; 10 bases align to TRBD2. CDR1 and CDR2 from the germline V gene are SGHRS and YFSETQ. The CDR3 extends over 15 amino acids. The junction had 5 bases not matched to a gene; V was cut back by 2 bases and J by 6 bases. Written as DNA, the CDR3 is TGCGCCAGCAGCTTTCTAGCGGGAGTGCGCAATGAGCAGTTCTTC. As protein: CASSFLAGVRNEQFF.

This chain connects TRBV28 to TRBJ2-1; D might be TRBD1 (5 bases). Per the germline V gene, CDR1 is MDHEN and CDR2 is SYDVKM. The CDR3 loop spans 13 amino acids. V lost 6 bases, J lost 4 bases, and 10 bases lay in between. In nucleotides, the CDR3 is TGTGCCAGCAGCCTTACAGGTTACAATGAGCAGTTCTTC. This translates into CASSLTGYNEQFF.

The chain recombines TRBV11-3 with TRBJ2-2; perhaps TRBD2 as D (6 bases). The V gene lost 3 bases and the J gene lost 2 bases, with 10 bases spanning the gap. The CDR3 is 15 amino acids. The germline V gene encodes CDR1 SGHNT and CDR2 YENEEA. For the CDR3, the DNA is TGTGCCAGCAGCTTCTCCGGGACTAACACCGGGGAGCTGTTTTTT. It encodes CASSFSGTNTGELFF.

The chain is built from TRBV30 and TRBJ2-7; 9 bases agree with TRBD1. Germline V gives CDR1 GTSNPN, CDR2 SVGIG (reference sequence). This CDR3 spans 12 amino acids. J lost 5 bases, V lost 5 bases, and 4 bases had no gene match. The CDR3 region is CAWAGTGNEQYF. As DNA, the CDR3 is TGTGCCTGGGCCGGGACAGGGAACGAGCAGTACTTC.

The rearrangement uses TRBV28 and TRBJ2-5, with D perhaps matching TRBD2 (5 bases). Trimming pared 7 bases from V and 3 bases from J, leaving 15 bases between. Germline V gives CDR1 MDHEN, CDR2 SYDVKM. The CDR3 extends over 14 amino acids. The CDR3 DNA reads TGTGCCAGCACCCTAGTGGGAGAGGAAGAGACCCAGTACTTC. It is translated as CASTLVGEEETQYF.

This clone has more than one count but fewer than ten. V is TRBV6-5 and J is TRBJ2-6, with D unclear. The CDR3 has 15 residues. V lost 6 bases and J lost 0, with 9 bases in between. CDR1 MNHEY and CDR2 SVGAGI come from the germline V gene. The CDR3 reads CASRGPPSGANVLTF. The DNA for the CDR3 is TGTGCCAGCAGAGGACCGCCCTCTGGGGCCAACGTCCTGACTTTC.

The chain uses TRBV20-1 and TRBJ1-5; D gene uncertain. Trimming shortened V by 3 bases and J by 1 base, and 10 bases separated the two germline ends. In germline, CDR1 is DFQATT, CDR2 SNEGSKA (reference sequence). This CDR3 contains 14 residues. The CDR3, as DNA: TGCAGTGCTAGTTCCGGGGTGAGCAATCAGCCCCAGCATTTT. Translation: CSASSGVSNQPQHF.

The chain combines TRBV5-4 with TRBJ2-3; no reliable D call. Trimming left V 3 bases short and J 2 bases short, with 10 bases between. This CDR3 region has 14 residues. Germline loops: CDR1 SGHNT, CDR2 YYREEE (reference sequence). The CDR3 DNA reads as TGTGCCAGCAGCTCCGGTGGGTTCACAGATACGCAGTATTTT. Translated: CASSSGGFTDTQYF.

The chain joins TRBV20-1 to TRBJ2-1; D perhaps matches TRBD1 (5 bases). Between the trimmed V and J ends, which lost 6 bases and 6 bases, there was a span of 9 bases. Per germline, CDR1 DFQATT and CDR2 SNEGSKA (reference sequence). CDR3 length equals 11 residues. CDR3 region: CSAHRSNEQFF. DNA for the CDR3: TGCAGTGCCCACAGGAGCAATGAGCAGTTCTTC.